These 15 T cell receptor beta chains share one sample of origin, sequenced in a study of human T cells and chemical hapten exposure (dated by TCRdb to about 2021). The protocol used for the library was RACE. Sequencer: NextSeq 500. The public reads were run again by TCRdb, first through fastp at Q25 and then through MiXCR, and only productive beta chains were kept. Rows with one shared CDR3 protein collapse into an entry with the most common genes and DNA. The sample has 74,000 or so distinct CDR3 sequences on record, approximately 10% of them singletons. Together, the top ten hold 3.5% of the sample. Reading the label with the study, this specimen's time point is: patch test 1, 2 weeks after DPC sensitization. The treatment or condition label, as the study defines it: therapeutic diphenylcyclopropenone sensitization with weekly scalp DPC. The sample here was whole blood, taken in connection with sensitization to the hapten diphenylcyclopropenone (DPC). Receptors were obtained from a woman aged 55-69 years with alopecia areata. Some clones in this sample may be carry-over from other donors' samples.

The chain recombines TRBV12-3 or TRBV12-4 with TRBJ1-5; D is unresolved. This CDR3 region has 13 residues. Between the trimmed V and J ends, which lost 2 bases and 6 bases, there was a span of 8 bases. This CDR3 reads CASSLSPSQPQHF. The CDR3 DNA follows: TGTGCCAGCAGTTTATCCCCGTCTCAGCCCCAGCATTTT.

The V and J genes are TRBV7-9 and TRBJ1-4, with D possibly being TRBD1 (6 bases). The germline V gene has CDR1 SEHNR and CDR2 FQNEAQ (reference sequence). Trimming removed 5 bases from V and 5 bases from J, with 15 bases in between. The CDR3 sequence is 15 residues long. The CDR3 bases are TGTGCCAGCAGCCTGGGGGGCTTTCTCAATGAAAAACTGTTTTTT. This gives the protein CASSLGGFLNEKLFF.

V and J are TRBV20-1 and TRBJ2-3; TRBD1 might be the D (6 bases). V shed 3 bases and J shed 4 bases, with 14 bases lying between them. Looked up from germline, CDR1 is DFQATT and CDR2 is SNEGSKA (reference sequence). The CDR3 sequence is 14 residues long. The CDR3 nucleotides read TGCAGTGCTAGTCTGGGGGCGGCCGCAGATACGCAGTATTTT. It is translated as CSASLGAAADTQYF.

In its sample, this clonotype was seen a few times. The chain employs TRBV28 and TRBJ1-2; TRBD1 is a possible D gene (6 bases). Germline V lookup: CDR1 MDHEN, CDR2 SYDVKM. This CDR3 has 11 residues. V lost 6 bases and J lost 9, with 11 bases in between. The chain's CDR3 is CASRIQGRYTF. The CDR3 bases are TGTGCCAGCAGAATACAGGGACGCTACACCTTC.

This clonotype appeared a few times. V and J are TRBV4-2 and TRBJ1-1; the D is unclear. CDR3 length equals 13 residues. Germline loops: CDR1 LGHNA, CDR2 YNFKEQ. Trimming took 2 bases from V and 6 from J, leaving 10 bases between them. The CDR3 spells CASSQRRAAEAFF. CDR3 DNA sequence: TGTGCCAGCAGCCAACGGCGGGCCGCTGAAGCTTTCTTT.

This clonotype was seen ten or more times. V is TRBV20-1 and J is TRBJ2-5; the match to TRBD1 covers 7 bases. Germline CDR1 reads DFQATT; CDR2 reads SNEGSKA (reference sequence). The CDR3 loop spans 14 amino acids. After removal of 5 bases from V and 0 bases from J, the junction contained 6 bases not matched to a gene. In DNA, the CDR3 is TGCAGTGCTCGGACAGGCGGGTACCAAGAGACCCAGTACTTC. Amino acids: CSARTGGYQETQYF.

The V call is TRBV6-5, the J call TRBJ2-4; 16 bases line up with TRBD2. Trimming at V came to 6 bases and at J to 1 base, leaving 12 bases not matched to a gene. This CDR3 region has 20 residues. Germline V gene data show CDR1 as MNHEY and CDR2 as SVGAGI. CDR3 loop: CASSPTGTSGGAGAKNIQYF. The CDR3 DNA reads TGTGCCAGCAGCCCCACCGGGACTAGCGGGGGGGCCGGGGCCAAAAACATTCAGTACTTC.

There are a few counts of this clonotype. This sequence joins TRBV20-1 and TRBJ2-2, with 8 bases lining up with TRBD1. V was pared by 1 base and J by 0 bases, with 10 bases of the junction left unmatched. Germline CDR1 and CDR2: DFQATT and SNEGSKA (reference sequence). This CDR3 contains 18 residues. The CDR3 coding sequence is TGCAGTGCTAGAGCGGAGGCCGGACAGGGAGCGAACACCGGGGAGCTGTTTTTT. It encodes CSARAEAGQGANTGELFF.

The V call is TRBV6-1, the J call TRBJ1-1; unclear D gene. The CDR3 contains 14 residues. Trimming removed 11 bases from V and 0 bases from J, with 16 bases in between. CDR1 and CDR2 (germline): MNHNS, SASEGT. CDR3 sequence (DNA): TGTGCCGGCCGTGGAGAGCCCATGAACACTGAAGCTTTCTTT. This codes for CAGRGEPMNTEAFF.

This clonotype appeared a few times. The V gene is TRBV20-1, the J gene TRBJ2-5; 8 bases agree with TRBD2. The CDR3 consists of 12 residues. Trimming removed 2 bases from V and 5 bases from J; junction bases left unmatched: 1. Germline V gives CDR1 DFQATT, CDR2 SNEGSKA (reference sequence). The CDR3 nucleotides read TGCAGTGCTAGATCTAGCGGGGAGACCCAGTACTTC. This translates into CSARSSGETQYF.

This clonotype was seen at least ten times. The rearrangement joins TRBV10-2 to TRBJ1-1; D is ambiguous. CDR1 and CDR2 from the germline V gene are WSHSY and SAAADI. V shed 2 bases and J shed 4 bases, with 8 bases lying between them. This CDR3 contains 13 residues. CDR3 sequence: CASSELGFTEAFF. CDR3 in DNA: TGCGCCAGCAGTGAGCTGGGGTTCACTGAAGCTTTCTTT.

This clonotype was seen repeatedly, ten times or more. The V call is TRBV2, the J call TRBJ2-2, with 12 bases fitting TRBD2. V shed 6 bases and J 1 base; nucleotides not matched to a gene: 6. Per the germline V gene, CDR1 is SNHLY and CDR2 is FYNNEI. The CDR3 contains 17 residues. The CDR3 bases are TGTGCCAGCAGAAGAGAGACTAGCGGGGGGAACACCGGGGAGCTGTTTTTT. Its protein is CASRRETSGGNTGELFF.

The chain recombines TRBV5-1 with TRBJ2-3, with D unclear. Per germline, CDR1 SGHRS and CDR2 YFSETQ. The ends were cut back, 4 bases at V and 2 bases at J, with 11 bases in the middle. CDR3 length equals 14 residues. The DNA of the CDR3 is TGCGCCAGCAGCGTAACGGACCCCACAGATACGCAGTATTTT. This encodes CASSVTDPTDTQYF.

The chain employs TRBV29-1 and TRBJ2-5; 9 bases match TRBD1. The CDR3 spans 17 residues. Germline CDR1 and CDR2: SQVTM and ANQGSEA. Unmatched junction bases numbered 18, after V lost 3 bases and J lost 7 bases. Here the CDR3 reads CSVDDPGTGLPTGTQYF. CDR3 sequence (DNA): TGCAGCGTTGATGACCCTGGGACAGGGCTCCCCACAGGGACCCAGTACTTC.

At least ten counts were recorded for this clonotype. The chain joins TRBV9 to TRBJ2-3, with 11 bases lining up with TRBD1. V dropped 3 bases and J dropped 0; count of bases not matched to a gene: 3. Germline V lookup: CDR1 SGDLS, CDR2 YYNGEE. The CDR3 has 16 residues. In nucleotides, the CDR3 is TGTGCCAGCAGCGGTGGACAGGGGGCTAGCACAGATACGCAGTATTTT. This codes for CASSGGQGASTDTQYF.